These 32 T cell receptor beta chains were sequenced from one sample in a study of T cell repertoires in cytomegalovirus infection. TCRdb fed the reads into MiXCR, producing one record per CDR3 protein. The data contain around 450,000 distinct CDR3 sequences, under 40% of them singletons. Source material: PBMCs. These receptor sequences come from a human donor in good health (CMV status not recorded). Some clones in this sample may be carry-over from other donors' samples.

The chain uses TRBV18 and TRBJ2-3, with 9 bases fitting TRBD2. The V segment lost 2 bases and the J segment 3 bases; nucleotides outside the gene matches: 3. CDR1 is KGHSH and CDR2 is LQKENI in the germline V gene. This CDR3 has 15 amino acids. In nucleotides, the CDR3 is TGTGCCAGCTCACCAAGGACTAGCGCTACAGATACGCAGTATTTT. Residues: CASSPRTSATDTQYF.

As DNA, the CDR3 is TGTGCCAGCAGCTCTCGGCGGGGGGGGTCTCAAGAGACCCAGTACTTC. The encoded protein is CASSSRRGGSQETQYF. This chain connects TRBV7-6 to TRBJ2-5, with 9 bases lining up with TRBD2. CDR3 length: 16 amino acids. V lost 4 bases, J lost 2 bases, and 8 bases stayed unmatched. Germline-derived CDR1 and CDR2 are SGHVS and FNYEAQ.

The table lists this clonotype with a few counts. This chain connects TRBV7-3 to TRBJ2-5; unclear D gene. CDR1 is SGHTA, CDR2 FQGTGA, per germline. V lost 1 base and J lost 2, with 8 bases in between. CDR3 length: 14 residues. The CDR3 DNA reads as TGTGCCAGCAGCTTAAAGGGCGAACAAGAGACCCAGTACTTC. Protein product: CASSLKGEQETQYF.

The J gene is TRBJ1-5, the V gene TRBV2; maybe TRBD1 (6 bases). This CDR3 region has 15 residues. V was pared by 8 bases and J by 4 bases, with 18 bases between. CDR1 and CDR2 from the germline V gene are SNHLY and FYNNEI. This CDR3 reads CASGYGDNVNQPQHF. DNA of the CDR3: TGTGCCAGCGGCTACGGGGACAACGTAAATCAGCCCCAGCATTTT. The whole variable domain, remainder taken from reference TRBV2 and TRBJ1-5, is EPEVTQTPSHQVTQMGQEVILRCVPISNHLYFYWYRQILGQKVEFLVSFYNNEISEKSEIFDDQFSVERPDGSNFTLKIRSTKLEDSAMYFCASGYGDNVNQPQHFGDGTRLSIL.

The sample holds a few counts of this clonotype. The rearrangement joins TRBV6-1 to TRBJ1-6; 10 bases line up with TRBD1. Unmatched junction bases numbered 3, after V lost 3 bases and J lost 10 bases. Germline V gives CDR1 MNHNS, CDR2 SASEGT. The CDR3 covers 14 residues. In DNA, the CDR3 is TGTGCCAGCAGTGACTTGACAGGGGGCTCACCCCTCCACTTT. Amino acids: CASSDLTGGSPLHF.

Of note for this clonotype: This could be a read error, since a much larger clone is one nucleotide away. This sequence joins TRBV7-2 and TRBJ2-5; tentative D call: TRBD2 (6 bases). Per germline, CDR1 SGHTA and CDR2 FQGNSA. The length of the CDR3 is 15 residues. With 2 bases removed from V and 4 bases from J, the gap between germline ends came to 14 bases. This chain's CDR3 is CASSLRRVGGETQYF. In nucleotides, the CDR3 is TGTGCCAGCAGCTTAAGGAGGGTCGGAGGAGAGACCCAGTACTTC. Complete variable domain (other parts from reference TRBV7-2 and TRBJ2-5): GAGVSQSPSNKVTEKGKDVELRCDPISGHTALYWYRQSLGQGLEFLIYFQGNSAPDKSGLPSDRFSAERTGGSVSTLTIQRTQQEDSAVYLCASSLRRVGGETQYFGPGTRLLVL.

This clonotype was seen many times. This rearrangement joins TRBV7-6 to TRBJ2-7; TRBD2 matches at 8 bases. The CDR3 extends over 14 amino acids. V was pared by 3 bases and J by 5 bases, with 6 bases of the junction left unmatched. Germline CDR1 is SGHVS and CDR2 is FNYEAQ. The CDR3 loop is CASSLGLVGDEQYF. As DNA, the CDR3 is TGTGCCAGCAGCTTGGGACTAGTTGGCGACGAGCAGTACTTC.

This clonotype occurred a few times. J is TRBJ1-1 and V is TRBV7-9; the match to TRBD1 covers 7 bases. This CDR3 contains 14 residues. V lost 5 bases and J lost 2; bases outside the gene matches: 5. The V gene's germline CDR1 is SEHNR and CDR2 FQNEAQ (reference sequence). CDR3: CASSVPGGNTEAFF. In DNA form, the CDR3 reads TGTGCCAGCAGCGTACCAGGGGGAAACACTGAAGCTTTCTTT. The full variable domain, completed using reference TRBV7-9 and TRBJ1-1, is DTGVSQNPRHKITKRGQNVTFRCDPISEHNRLYWYRQTLGQGPEFLTYFQNEAQLEKSRLLSDRFSAERPKGSFSTLEIQRTEQGDSAMYLCASSVPGGNTEAFFGQGTRLTVV.

This clonotype was found once. This likely comes from a read error, as the CDR3 has no conserved phenylalanine or tryptophan at its end. This rearrangement joins TRBV4-1 to TRBJ1-3; perhaps TRBD1 as D (5 bases). CDR1 MGHRA and CDR2 YSYEKL come from the germline V gene. This CDR3 is built from 13 residues. V was shortened by 6 bases and J by 4 bases, with 10 bases between the two germline ends. The CDR3: CASSSGVGNTIYS. Here the CDR3 DNA reads TGCGCCAGCAGTTCGGGGGTCGGAAACACCATATATTCT.

The rearrangement joins TRBV6-6 to TRBJ2-7, with 10 bases lining up with TRBD1. This CDR3 is 16 amino acids long. Germline CDR1 is MNHNY and CDR2 is SVGAGI (reference sequence). The V gene end was trimmed by 0 bases and the J gene end by 4 bases; junction bases not matched to a gene: 6. The DNA of the CDR3 is TGTGCCAGCAGTTACTCGACGGGGACAGGGGTTTACGAGCAGTACTTC. Translated: CASSYSTGTGVYEQYF.

As to this clonotype: This may be a read error, as it is one base from a much larger clone. The V gene is TRBV25-1, the J gene TRBJ1-3; 12 positions match TRBD1. The CDR3 covers 15 residues. Per the germline V gene, CDR1 is MGHDK and CDR2 is SYGVNS. CDR3 nucleotide sequence: TGTGACAGCAGTGAAGGGACAGGGGGCCGAAACACCATATATTTT. Translated: CDSSEGTGGRNTIYF.

This clonotype was observed a handful of times. This chain uses TRBV6-2 or TRBV6-3 with TRBJ2-7, with D unresolved. Germline lookup yields CDR1 MNHEY and CDR2 SVGEGT. The V gene lost 7 bases and the J gene lost 1 base, with 8 bases spanning the gap. This CDR3 region has 12 residues. Written as DNA, the CDR3 is TGTGCCAGCAACTTGGGGTCCTACGAGCAGTACTTC. Translating it yields CASNLGSYEQYF.

There are many counts of this clonotype. V is TRBV7-6 and J is TRBJ2-1, with 9 bases identical to TRBD2. The CDR3 runs 16 residues. Germline lookup yields CDR1 SGHVS and CDR2 FNYEAQ. Germline trimming cut 1 base from V and 0 bases from J; bases unmatched to any gene: 1. For the CDR3, the DNA is TGTGCCAGCAGCTTAGTTAGCGGGGGCTCCTACAATGAGCAGTTCTTC. Amino acids: CASSLVSGGSYNEQFF.

V and J are TRBV28 and TRBJ2-3; TRBD1 is a possible D gene (5 bases). Germline values: CDR1 MDHEN, CDR2 SYDVKM. The CDR3 loop spans 15 amino acids. V was clipped by 5 bases and J by 2 bases, with 14 bases between them. CDR3 sequence reads: CASSPQTDFTDTQYF. In nucleotides, the CDR3 is TGTGCCAGCAGTCCCCAGACAGATTTCACAGATACGCAGTATTTT.

This clonotype was counted a few times. This chain uses TRBV7-2 with TRBJ2-2, with D unclear. This CDR3 is built from 13 residues. Deletions cut 8 bases from V and 4 bases from J, with 11 bases between. Germline CDR1 and CDR2: SGHTA and FQGNSA. The CDR3 DNA sequence: TGTGCCAGCGGACGGTTGGCCACCGGGGAGCTGTTTTTT. As protein: CASGRLATGELFF.

This clonotype occurred many times. This sequence joins TRBV7-2 and TRBJ2-3; no definite D call. The V and J ends lost 5 bases and 4 bases respectively, with 13 bases between them. This CDR3 region has 14 residues. Germline lookup yields CDR1 SGHTA and CDR2 FQGNSA. This chain's CDR3 is CASSPSMGPDTQYF. The CDR3 nucleotides are TGTGCCAGCAGCCCCAGCATGGGCCCAGATACGCAGTATTTT.

This clonotype was counted many times. CDR3 sequence reads: CASSPLTSGYSYNEQFF. The DNA for the CDR3 is TGTGCCAGCAGTCCTCTGACTAGCGGGTACTCCTACAATGAGCAGTTCTTC. This sequence joins TRBV7-8 and TRBJ2-1, with TRBD2 matching 10 bases. The CDR3 has 17 amino acids. With V trimmed by 6 bases and J by 0 bases, 8 bases remained unmatched. Per germline, CDR1 SGHVS and CDR2 FQNEAQ.

This clonotype was seen a handful of times. The rearrangement links TRBV6-1 to TRBJ2-4; D uncertain. The CDR3 is 14 amino acids. Germline CDR1 reads MNHNS; CDR2 reads SASEGT. Trimming removed 6 bases at V and 0 bases at J, with 9 bases between. The CDR3 sequence is CASRATLAKNIQYF. Written as DNA, the CDR3 is TGTGCCAGCAGGGCCACGCTAGCCAAAAACATTCAGTACTTC.

Details on this clonotype: This could be a read error, since a much larger clone is one nucleotide away. This chain links TRBV11-2 with TRBJ2-1, with D tentatively TRBD2 (6 bases). The CDR3 runs to 13 residues. From germline, CDR1 is SGHAT and CDR2 FQNNGV. CDR3 nucleotide sequence: TGTGCCAGCAGCTTCCTAGCGACGAGTGAGCAGTTATTC. This sequence encodes CASSFLATSEQLF.

This clonotype showed up many times. The chain recombines TRBV7-6 with TRBJ2-3; D is uncertain. Germline CDR1 reads SGHVS; CDR2 reads FNYEAQ. This CDR3 has 15 residues. Trimming took 1 base from V and 3 from J, leaving 11 bases between them. Here the CDR3 DNA reads TGTGCCAGCAGCTTAGTTTTTGGGAAGACAGATACGCAGTATTTT. Its translation: CASSLVFGKTDTQYF.

V is TRBV20-1 and J is TRBJ2-3; D uncertain. The germline CDR1 and CDR2 sequences are DFQATT and SNEGSKA (reference sequence). The CDR3 spans 14 residues. V lost 5 bases, J lost 2 bases, and 14 bases lay in between. The chain's CDR3 is CSAQRRAATDTQYF. The CDR3 region has the DNA TGCAGTGCTCAGCGTAGGGCAGCCACAGATACGCAGTATTTT.

To note about this clonotype: Given the absence of the conserved phenylalanine or tryptophan at the CDR3 end, a read error is likely. J is TRBJ2-6 and V is TRBV7-9; TRBD1 matches 10 bases. The germline gives CDR1 SEHNR, CDR2 FQNEAQ (reference sequence). The CDR3 is made up of 18 amino acids. CDR3 in amino acids: CASSSGTGENSVANVLTY. In DNA, the CDR3 is TGTGCCAGCAGCTCGGGGACAGGGGAAAACTCTGTGGCCAACGTCCTGACTTAC.

The rearrangement uses TRBV20-1 and TRBJ1-2; D not resolved. V dropped 1 base and J dropped 8 bases, with 14 bases sitting between them. Germline V lookup: CDR1 DFQATT, CDR2 SNEGSKA (reference sequence). The CDR3 runs 13 residues. This chain's CDR3 is CSARVRQLLGYTF. CDR3 bases: TGCAGTGCTAGAGTAAGGCAGCTGCTCGGCTACACCTTC.

This clonotype came up many times. The genes are TRBV7-8 and TRBJ2-5, with D tentatively TRBD1 (6 bases). This CDR3 has 15 residues. The germline gives CDR1 SGHVS, CDR2 FQNEAQ. V was trimmed by 5 bases and J by 5 bases, leaving 18 bases between them. CDR3 amino acids: CASSPRNQGSETQYF. Here the CDR3 DNA reads TGTGCCAGCAGCCCCCGCAACCAGGGGTCGGAGACCCAGTACTTC. Supplemented by reference TRBV7-8 and TRBJ2-5, the full variable domain reads GAGVSQSPRYKVAKRGQDVALRCDPISGHVSLFWYQQALGQGPEFLTYFQNEAQLDKSGLPSDRFFAERPEGSVSTLKIQRTQQEDSAVYLCASSPRNQGSETQYFGPGTRLLVL.

The chain recombines TRBV9 with TRBJ1-4, with TRBD1 as a possible D gene (5 bases). Germline V gene data show CDR1 as SGDLS and CDR2 as YYNGEE. There are 15 residues in the CDR3. Trimming left V 0 bases short and J 5 bases short, with 11 bases between. CDR3 coding DNA: TGTGCCAGCAGCGTAGGGGCAGGGTCGAATGAAAAACTGTTTTTT. It codes for CASSVGAGSNEKLFF.

This clonotype came up a few times. The chain is built from TRBV14 and TRBJ1-2, with D unresolved. This CDR3 contains 14 residues. Germline CDR1 SGHDN, CDR2 FVKESK. V lost 1 base to trimming and J lost 2 bases, with 8 bases between them. The CDR3 is CASSQGHWNYGYTF. The CDR3 bases are TGTGCCAGCAGCCAAGGACACTGGAACTATGGCTACACCTTC.

The V gene is TRBV6-5, the J gene TRBJ1-1, with D tentatively TRBD1 (6 bases). The CDR3 length is 15 residues. V shed 5 bases and J shed 1 base, with 14 bases lying between them. Germline lookup yields CDR1 MNHEY and CDR2 SVGAGI. The CDR3 region has the DNA TGTGCCAGCAGTAGCCCAGGGGTCCAGAACACTGAAGCTTTCTTT. Its protein product is CASSSPGVQNTEAFF.

This clonotype has a count of ten or more. The V and J genes are TRBV7-6 and TRBJ1-1; no clear D. This CDR3 spans 14 amino acids. Between the trimmed V and J ends, which lost 1 base and 2 bases, there was a span of 8 bases. Germline CDR1 is SGHVS and CDR2 is FNYEAQ. CDR3 sequence reads: CASSLEGGNTEAFF. The CDR3 bases are TGTGCCAGCAGCTTAGAGGGAGGAAACACTGAAGCTTTCTTT.

This clonotype came up a few times. The chain combines TRBV7-9 with TRBJ2-1, with D hard to call. V was clipped by 3 bases and J by 2 bases, with 8 bases between them. This CDR3 has 14 residues. In germline, CDR1 is SEHNR, CDR2 FQNEAQ (reference sequence). The CDR3 region has the DNA TGTGCCAGCAGCTTCGACACTGCCTACAATGAGCAGTTCTTC. It specifies CASSFDTAYNEQFF.

This clonotype came up a few times. The J gene is TRBJ2-3, the V gene TRBV4-1; no clear D gene. The CDR3 runs 15 residues. The germline gives CDR1 MGHRA, CDR2 YSYEKL. Trimming took off 0 bases at V and 6 bases at J, with 13 bases between the two ends. CDR3 sequence: CASSQDRAPRDTQYF. In DNA, the CDR3 is TGCGCCAGCAGCCAAGACCGGGCCCCGAGGGATACGCAGTATTTT.

This clonotype appeared many times. The chain has TRBV7-2 and TRBJ2-5; tentative D call: TRBD2 (6 bases). CDR1 SGHTA and CDR2 FQGNSA come from the germline V gene. Trimming left V 2 bases short and J 4 bases short, with 11 bases between. CDR3 length: 14 residues. The DNA for the CDR3 is TGTGCCAGCAGCTTAAACAGGAGGGGAGAGACCCAGTACTTC. Translation: CASSLNRRGETQYF.

The rearrangement uses TRBV2 and TRBJ2-1; 8 nucleotides match TRBD2. The germline CDR1 and CDR2 sequences are SNHLY and FYNNEI. Unmatched junction bases numbered 10, after V lost 4 bases and J lost 2 bases. The CDR3 length is 17 residues. This CDR3 is CASSGTGGGCPYNEQFF. The CDR3 DNA is TGTGCCAGCAGTGGGACTGGCGGGGGGTGTCCCTACAATGAGCAGTTCTTC.